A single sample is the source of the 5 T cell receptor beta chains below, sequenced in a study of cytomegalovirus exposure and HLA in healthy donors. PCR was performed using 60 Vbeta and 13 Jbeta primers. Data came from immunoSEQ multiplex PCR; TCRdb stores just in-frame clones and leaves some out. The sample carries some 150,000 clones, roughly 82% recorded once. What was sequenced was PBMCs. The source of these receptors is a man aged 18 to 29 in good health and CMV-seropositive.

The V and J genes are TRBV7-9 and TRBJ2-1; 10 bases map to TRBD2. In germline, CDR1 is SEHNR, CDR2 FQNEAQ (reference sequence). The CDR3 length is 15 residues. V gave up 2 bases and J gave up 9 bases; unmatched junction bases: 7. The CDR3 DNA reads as TGTGCCAGCAGCTTAACCGGGACTAGCGAGACTGAGCAGTTCTTC. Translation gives CASSLTGTSETEQFF.

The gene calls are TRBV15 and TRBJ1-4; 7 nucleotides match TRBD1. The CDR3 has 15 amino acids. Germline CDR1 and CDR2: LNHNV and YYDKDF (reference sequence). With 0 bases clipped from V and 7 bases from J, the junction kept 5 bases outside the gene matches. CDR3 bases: TGTGCCACCAGCAGAGAGGACAGGAGCCGTGAAAAACTGTTTTTT. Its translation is CATSREDRSREKLFF.

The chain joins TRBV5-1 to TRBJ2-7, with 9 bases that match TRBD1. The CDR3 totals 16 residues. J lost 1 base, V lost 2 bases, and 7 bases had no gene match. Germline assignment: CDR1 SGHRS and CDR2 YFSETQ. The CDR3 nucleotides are TGCGCCAGCAGCTTTCGTGGGACAGGGTCGTCCTACGAGCAGTACTTC. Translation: CASSFRGTGSSYEQYF.

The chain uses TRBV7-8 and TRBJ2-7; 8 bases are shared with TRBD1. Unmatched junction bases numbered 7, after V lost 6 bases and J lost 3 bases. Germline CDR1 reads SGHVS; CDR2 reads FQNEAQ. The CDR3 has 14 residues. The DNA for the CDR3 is TGTGCCAGCAGGCCGGGGACAGGAGGCTACGAGCAGTACTTC. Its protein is CASRPGTGGYEQYF.

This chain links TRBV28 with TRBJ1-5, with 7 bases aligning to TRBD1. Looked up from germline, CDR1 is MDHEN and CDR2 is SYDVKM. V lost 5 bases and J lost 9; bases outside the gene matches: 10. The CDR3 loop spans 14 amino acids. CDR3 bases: TGTGCCAGCAGTCTGACAGGGAATGGACGGCCCCAGCATTTT. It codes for CASSLTGNGRPQHF.